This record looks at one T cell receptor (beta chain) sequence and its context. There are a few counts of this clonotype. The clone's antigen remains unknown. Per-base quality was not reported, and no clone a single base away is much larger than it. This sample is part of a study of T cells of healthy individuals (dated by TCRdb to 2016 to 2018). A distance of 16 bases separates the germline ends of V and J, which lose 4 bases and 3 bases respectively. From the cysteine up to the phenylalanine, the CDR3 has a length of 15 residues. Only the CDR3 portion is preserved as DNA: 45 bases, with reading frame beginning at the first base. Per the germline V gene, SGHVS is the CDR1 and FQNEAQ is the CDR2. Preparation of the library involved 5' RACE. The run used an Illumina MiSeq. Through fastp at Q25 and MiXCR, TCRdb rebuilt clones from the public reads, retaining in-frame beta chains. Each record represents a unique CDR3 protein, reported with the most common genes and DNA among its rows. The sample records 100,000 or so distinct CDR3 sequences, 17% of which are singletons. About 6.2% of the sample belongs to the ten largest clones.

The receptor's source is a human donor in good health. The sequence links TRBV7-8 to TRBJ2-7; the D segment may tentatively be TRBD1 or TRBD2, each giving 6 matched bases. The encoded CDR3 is CASSSRRGAGYEQYF. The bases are TGTGCCAGCAGCTCGAGGAGGGGGGCTGGCTACGAGCAGTACTTC.